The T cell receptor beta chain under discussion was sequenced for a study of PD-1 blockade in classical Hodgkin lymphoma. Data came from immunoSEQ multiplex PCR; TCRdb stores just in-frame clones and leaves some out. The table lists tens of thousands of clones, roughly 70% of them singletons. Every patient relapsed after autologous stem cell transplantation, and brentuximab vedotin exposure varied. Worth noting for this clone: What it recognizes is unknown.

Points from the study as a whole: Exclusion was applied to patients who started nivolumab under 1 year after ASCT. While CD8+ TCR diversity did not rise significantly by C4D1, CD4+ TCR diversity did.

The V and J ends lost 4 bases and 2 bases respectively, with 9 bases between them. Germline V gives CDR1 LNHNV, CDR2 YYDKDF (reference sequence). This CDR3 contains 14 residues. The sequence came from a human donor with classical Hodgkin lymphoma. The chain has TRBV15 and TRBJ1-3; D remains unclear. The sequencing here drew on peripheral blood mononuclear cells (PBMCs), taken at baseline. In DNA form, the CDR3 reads TGTGCCACCAGCACCGGCGGGACTGGAAACACCATATATTTT. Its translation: CATSTGGTGNTIYF.